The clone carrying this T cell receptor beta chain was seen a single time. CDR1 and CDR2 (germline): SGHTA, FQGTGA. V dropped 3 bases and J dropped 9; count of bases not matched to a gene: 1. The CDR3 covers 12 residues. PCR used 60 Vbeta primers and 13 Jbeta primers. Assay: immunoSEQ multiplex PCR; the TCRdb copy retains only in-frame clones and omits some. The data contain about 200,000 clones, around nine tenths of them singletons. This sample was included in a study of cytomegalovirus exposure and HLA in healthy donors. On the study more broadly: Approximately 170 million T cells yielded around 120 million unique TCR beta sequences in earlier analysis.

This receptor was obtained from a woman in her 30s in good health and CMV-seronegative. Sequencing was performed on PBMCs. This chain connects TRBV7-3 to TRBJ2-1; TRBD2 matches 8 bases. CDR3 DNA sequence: TGTGCCAGCAGCTTTGGGACTAGTGAGCAGTTCTTC. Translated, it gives CASSFGTSEQFF. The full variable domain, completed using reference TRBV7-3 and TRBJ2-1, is GAGVSQTPSNKVTEKGKYVELRCDPISGHTALYWYRQSLGQGPEFLIYFQGTGAADDSGLPNDRFFAVRPEGSVSTLKIQRTERGDSAVYLCASSFGTSEQFFGPGTRLTVL.